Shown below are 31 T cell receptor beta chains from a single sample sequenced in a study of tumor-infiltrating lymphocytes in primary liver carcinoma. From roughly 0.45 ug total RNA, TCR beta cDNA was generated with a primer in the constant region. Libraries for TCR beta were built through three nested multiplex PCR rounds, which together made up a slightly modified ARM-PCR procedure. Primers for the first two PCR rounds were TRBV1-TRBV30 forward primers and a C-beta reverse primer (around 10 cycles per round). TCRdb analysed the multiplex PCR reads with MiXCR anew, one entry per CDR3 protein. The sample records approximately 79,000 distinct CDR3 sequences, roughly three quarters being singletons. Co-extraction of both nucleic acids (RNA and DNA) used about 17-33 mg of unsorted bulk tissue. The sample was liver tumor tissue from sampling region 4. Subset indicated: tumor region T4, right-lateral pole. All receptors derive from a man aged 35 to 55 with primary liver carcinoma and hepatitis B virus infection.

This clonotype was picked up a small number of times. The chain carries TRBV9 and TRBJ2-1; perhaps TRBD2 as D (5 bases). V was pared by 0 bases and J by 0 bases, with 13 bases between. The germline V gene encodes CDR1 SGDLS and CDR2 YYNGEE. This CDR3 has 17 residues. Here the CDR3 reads CASSVESVASSYNEQFF. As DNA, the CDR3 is TGTGCCAGCAGCGTAGAGTCGGTAGCGAGCTCCTACAATGAGCAGTTCTTC.

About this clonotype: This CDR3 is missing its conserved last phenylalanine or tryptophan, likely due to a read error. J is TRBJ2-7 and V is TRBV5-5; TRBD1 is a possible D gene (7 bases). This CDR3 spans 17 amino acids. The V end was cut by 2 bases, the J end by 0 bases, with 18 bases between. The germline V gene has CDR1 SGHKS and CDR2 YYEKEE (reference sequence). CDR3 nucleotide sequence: TGTGCCAGCAGCTTCAGTGTCGGGGGACAGAGCTCCTACGAGCAGTACTCC. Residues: CASSFSVGGQSSYEQYS.

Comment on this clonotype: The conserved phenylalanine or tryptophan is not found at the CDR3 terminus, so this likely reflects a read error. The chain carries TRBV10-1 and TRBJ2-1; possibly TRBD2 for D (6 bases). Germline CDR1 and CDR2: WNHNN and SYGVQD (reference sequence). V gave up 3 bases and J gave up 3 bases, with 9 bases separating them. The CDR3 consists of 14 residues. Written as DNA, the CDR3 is TGCGCCAGCAGTGATGGGACTGGCTACAATGAGCAGTTCCCC. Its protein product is CASSDGTGYNEQFP.

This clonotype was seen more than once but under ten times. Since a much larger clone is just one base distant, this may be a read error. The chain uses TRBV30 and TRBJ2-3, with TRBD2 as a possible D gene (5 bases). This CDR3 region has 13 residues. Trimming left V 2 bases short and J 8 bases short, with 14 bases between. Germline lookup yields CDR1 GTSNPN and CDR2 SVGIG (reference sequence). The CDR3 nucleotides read TGTGCCTGGAGTTTGGTCAGCGGAGGTACGCAGTATTTT. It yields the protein CAWSLVSGGTQYF.

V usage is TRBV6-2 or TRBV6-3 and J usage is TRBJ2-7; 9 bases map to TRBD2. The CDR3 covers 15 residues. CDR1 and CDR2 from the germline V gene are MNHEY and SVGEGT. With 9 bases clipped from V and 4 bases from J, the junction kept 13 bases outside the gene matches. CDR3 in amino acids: CASRPGTSWAYEQYF. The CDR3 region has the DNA TGTGCCAGTAGACCCGGGACTAGCTGGGCGTACGAGCAGTACTTC.

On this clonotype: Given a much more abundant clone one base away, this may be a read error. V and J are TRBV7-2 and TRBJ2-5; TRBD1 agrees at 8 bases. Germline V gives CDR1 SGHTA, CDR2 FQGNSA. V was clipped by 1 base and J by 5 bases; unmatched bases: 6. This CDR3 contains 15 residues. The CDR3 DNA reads TGTACCAGCAGCTTAGTCTCAGGGGGCGGGGAGACCCAGTACTTC. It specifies CTSSLVSGGGETQYF.

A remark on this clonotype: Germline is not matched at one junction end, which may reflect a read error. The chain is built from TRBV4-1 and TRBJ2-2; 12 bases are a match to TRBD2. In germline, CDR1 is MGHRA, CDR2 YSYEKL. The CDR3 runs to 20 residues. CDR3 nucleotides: TGTGCCAGCCAAGAGGGCACACTAGCGGGAGGCCCAGCGAACACCGGGGAGCTGTTTTTT. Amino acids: CASQEGTLAGGPANTGELFF.

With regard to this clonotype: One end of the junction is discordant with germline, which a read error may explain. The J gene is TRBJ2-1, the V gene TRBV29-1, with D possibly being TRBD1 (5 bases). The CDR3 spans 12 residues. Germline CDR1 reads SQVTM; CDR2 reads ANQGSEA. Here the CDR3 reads CSLEGAGNEQFF. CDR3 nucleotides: TGCAGCCTTGAAGGGGCAGGGAATGAGCAGTTCTTC.

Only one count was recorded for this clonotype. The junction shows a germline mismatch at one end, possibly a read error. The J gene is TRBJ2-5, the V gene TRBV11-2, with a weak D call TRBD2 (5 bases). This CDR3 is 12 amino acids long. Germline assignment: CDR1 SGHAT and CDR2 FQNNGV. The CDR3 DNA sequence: TGTGCCAGTAGCTTAAAGGAGAGGGCCCAGTACTTC. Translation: CASSLKERAQYF.

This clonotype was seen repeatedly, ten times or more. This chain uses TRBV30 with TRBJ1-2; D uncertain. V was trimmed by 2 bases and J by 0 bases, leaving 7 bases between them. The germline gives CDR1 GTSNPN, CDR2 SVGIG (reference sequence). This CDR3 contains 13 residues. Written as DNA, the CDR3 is TGTGCCTGGAGTCTTGGATCTAACTATGGCTACACCTTC. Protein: CAWSLGSNYGYTF.

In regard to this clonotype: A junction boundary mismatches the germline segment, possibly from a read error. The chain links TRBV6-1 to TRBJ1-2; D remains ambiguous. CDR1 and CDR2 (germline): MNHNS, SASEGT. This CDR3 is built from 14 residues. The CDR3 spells CTTLMTRVDYGYNF. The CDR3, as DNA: TGTACCACTCTCATGACAAGGGTGGACTATGGCTACAACTTC.

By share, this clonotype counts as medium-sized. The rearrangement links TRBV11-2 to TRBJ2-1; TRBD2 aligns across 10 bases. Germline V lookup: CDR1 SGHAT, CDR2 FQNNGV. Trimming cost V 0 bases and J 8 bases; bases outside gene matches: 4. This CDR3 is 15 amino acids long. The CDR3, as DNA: TGTGCCAGCAGCTTAGACCTAGCGGGAGTGGATGAGCAGTTCTTC. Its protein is CASSLDLAGVDEQFF.

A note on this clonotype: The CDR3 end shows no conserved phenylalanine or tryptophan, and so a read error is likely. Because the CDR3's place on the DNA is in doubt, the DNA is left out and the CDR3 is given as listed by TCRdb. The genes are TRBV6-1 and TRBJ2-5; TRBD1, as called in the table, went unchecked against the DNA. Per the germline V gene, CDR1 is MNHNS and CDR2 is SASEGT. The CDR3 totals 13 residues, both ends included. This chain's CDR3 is CASTLRWGETHYS.

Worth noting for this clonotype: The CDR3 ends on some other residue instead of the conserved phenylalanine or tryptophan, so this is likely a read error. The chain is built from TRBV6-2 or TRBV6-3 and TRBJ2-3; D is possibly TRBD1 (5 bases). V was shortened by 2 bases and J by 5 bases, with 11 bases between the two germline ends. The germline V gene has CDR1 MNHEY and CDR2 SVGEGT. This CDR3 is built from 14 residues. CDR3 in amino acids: CASSYQGTIDTQYS. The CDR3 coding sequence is TGTGCCAGCAGTTACCAGGGAACAATAGATACGCAGTATTCT.

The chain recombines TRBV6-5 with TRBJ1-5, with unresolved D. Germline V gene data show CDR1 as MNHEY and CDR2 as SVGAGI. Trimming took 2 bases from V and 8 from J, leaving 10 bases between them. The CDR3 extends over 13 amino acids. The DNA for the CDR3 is TGTGCCAGCAGTTACGCCATGTATAAGCCCCAGCATTTT. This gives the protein CASSYAMYKPQHF.

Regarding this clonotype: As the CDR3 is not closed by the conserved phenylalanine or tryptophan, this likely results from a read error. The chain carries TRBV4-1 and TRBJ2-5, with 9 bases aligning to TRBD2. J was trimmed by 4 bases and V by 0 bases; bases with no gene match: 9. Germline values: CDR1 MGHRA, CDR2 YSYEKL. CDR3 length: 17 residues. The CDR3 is CASSQDLGSGGPETQYV. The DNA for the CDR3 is TGCGCCAGCAGCCAAGATCTGGGTAGCGGGGGCCCAGAGACCCAGTACGTC.

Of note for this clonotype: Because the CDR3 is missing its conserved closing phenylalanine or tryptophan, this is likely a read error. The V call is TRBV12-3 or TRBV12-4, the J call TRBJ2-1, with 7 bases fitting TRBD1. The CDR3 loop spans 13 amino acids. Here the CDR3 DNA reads TGCGCCAGCAGCACAGGGGAAATCCATGAGCAGTTCTTG. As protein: CASSTGEIHEQFL.

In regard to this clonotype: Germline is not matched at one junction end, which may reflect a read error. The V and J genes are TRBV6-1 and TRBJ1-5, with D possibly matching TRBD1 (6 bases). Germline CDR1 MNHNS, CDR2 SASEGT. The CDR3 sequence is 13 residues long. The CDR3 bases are TGTGTCAGCAGTCAACAGGGAGGGCAGCCCCAGCATTTT. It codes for CVSSQQGGQPQHF.

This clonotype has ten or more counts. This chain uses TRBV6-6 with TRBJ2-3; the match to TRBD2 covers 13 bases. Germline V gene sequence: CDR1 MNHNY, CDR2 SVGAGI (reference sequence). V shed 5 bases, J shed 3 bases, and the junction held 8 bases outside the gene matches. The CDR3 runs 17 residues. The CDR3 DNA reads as TGTGCCAGCAGTCCTCGGACTAGCGGGAGTGGGACAGATACGCAGTATTTT. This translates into CASSPRTSGSGTDTQYF.

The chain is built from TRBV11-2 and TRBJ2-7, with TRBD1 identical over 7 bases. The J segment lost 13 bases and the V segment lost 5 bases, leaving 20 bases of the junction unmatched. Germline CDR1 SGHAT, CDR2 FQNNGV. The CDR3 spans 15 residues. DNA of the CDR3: TGTGCCAGCAGCCAATATTCGCGAGGGGGCTACGAACAATACTTC. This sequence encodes CASSQYSRGGYEQYF.

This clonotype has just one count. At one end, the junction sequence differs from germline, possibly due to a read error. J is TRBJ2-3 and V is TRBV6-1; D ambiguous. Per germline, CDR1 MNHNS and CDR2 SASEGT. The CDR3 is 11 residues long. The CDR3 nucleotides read TGTGCCAACAGTGAACGGCGTACGCAGTATTTC. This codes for CANSERRTQYF.

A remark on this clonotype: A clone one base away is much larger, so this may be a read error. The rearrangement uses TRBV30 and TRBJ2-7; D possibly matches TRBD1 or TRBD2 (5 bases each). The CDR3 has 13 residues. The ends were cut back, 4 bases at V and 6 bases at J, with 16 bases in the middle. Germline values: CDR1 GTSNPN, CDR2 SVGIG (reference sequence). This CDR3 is CAWNVWERGEQYF. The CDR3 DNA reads TGTGCCTGGAATGTTTGGGAGAGGGGCGAGCAGTACTTC.

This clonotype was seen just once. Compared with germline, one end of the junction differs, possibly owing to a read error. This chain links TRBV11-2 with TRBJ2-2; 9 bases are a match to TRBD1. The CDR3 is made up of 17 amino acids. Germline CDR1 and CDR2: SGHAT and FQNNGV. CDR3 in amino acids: CAGSFDRDRVSTRELFF. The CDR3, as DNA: TGTGCCGGCAGCTTTGATCGGGACAGGGTCAGCACCCGGGAGCTGTTTTTT.

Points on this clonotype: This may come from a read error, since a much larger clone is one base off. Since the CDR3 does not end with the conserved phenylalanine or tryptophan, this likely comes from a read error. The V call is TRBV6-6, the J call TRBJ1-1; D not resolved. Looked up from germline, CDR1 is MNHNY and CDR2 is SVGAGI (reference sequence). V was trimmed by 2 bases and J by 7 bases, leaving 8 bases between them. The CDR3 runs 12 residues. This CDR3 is CASSYVGGEAFL. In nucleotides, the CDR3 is TGTGCCAGCAGTTACGTGGGTGGTGAAGCTTTCTTA.

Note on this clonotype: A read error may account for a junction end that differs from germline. The CDR3 region is CVSSSRGPGLTGSNEQFF. In DNA form, the CDR3 reads TGTGTCAGCAGCTCAAGGGGACCGGGACTAACGGGATCAAATGAGCAGTTCTTC. The chain couples TRBV11-3 to TRBJ2-1; TRBD2 aligns across 7 bases. Germline CDR1 and CDR2: SGHNT and YENEEA. The CDR3 has 18 amino acids.

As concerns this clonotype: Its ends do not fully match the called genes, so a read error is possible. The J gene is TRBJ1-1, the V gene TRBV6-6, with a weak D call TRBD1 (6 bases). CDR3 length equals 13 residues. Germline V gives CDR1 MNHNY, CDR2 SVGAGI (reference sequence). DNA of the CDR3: TGTGCCAGTGGGGGACACATGAACATTGAAGCTTTCTTT. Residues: CASGGHMNIEAFF.

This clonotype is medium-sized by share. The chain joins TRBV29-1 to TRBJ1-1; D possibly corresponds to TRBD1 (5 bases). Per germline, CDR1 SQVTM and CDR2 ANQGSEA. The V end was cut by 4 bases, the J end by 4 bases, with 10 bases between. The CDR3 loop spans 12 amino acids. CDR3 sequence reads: CSVGKGSTEAFF. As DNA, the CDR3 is TGCAGCGTTGGGAAGGGGAGCACTGAAGCTTTCTTT.

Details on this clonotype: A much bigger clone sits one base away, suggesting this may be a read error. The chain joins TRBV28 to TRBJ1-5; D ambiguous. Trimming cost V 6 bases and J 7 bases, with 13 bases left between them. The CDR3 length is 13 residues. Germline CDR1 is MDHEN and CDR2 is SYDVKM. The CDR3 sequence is CASREGLEQPQHF. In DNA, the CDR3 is TGTGCCAGCAGAGAAGGGTTAGAACAGCCCCAGCATTTT. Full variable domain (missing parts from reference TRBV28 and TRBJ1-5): DVKVTQSSRYLVKRTGEKVFLECVQDMDHENMFWYRQDPGLGLRLIYFSYDVKMKEKGDIPEGYSVSREKKERFSLILESASTNQTSMYLCASREGLEQPQHFGDGTRLSIL.

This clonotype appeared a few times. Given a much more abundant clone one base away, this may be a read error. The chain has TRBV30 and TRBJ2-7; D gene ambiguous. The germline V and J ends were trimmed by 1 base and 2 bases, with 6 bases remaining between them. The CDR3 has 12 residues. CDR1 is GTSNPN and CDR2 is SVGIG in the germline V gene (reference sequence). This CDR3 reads CAWSGDTYEQYF. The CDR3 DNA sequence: TGTGCCTGGAGTGGTGACACCTACGAGCAGTACTTC.

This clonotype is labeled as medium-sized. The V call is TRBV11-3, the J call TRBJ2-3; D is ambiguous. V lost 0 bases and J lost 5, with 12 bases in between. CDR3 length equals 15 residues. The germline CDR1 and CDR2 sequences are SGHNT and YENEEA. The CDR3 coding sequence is TGTGCCAGCAGCTTAGAGGGAAGGTCGGGAGATACGCAGTATTTT. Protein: CASSLEGRSGDTQYF.

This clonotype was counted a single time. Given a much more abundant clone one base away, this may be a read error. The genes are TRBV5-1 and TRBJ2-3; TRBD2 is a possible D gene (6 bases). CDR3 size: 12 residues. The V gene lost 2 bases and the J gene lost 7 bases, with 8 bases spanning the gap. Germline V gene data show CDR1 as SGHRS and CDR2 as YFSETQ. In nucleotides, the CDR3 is TGCGCCAGCAGCTTTGGACTATATACGCAGTATTTT. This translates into CASSFGLYTQYF.